This T cell receptor beta chain came from a study of siplizumab effects on memory and regulatory T cells. The study's findings and limits: The naive T cell population seemed more diverse than memory cells and seemed a major contributor to the alloresponse.

This CDR3 has 16 residues. Germline V gene data show CDR1 as GTSNPN and CDR2 as SVGIG (reference sequence). V shed 2 bases and J shed 1 base, with 14 bases lying between them. Assays were performed on 95,000 to 100,000 TCR templates per sample. The method was immunoSEQ multiplex PCR; TCRdb's version includes in-frame clones alone and lacks a portion of them. The sample lists 50,000 to 70,000 clones; roughly 96% were seen once. Of note for this clone: The antigen remains undetermined.

Sequence data were generated for unstimulated naive, memory, effector memory and TEMRA subsets in a few donor pairs. The material sequenced was naive CD8+ T cells sorted from blood. The V gene is TRBV30, the J gene TRBJ2-2; D may be TRBD1 or TRBD2 (5 bases each). The clonotype was recovered from a human donor in good health. The CDR3 protein is CAWSSGTGWNTGELFF. CDR3 coding DNA: TGTGCCTGGAGTTCCGGGACGGGGTGGAACACCGGGGAGCTGTTTTTT. The variable domain in full, completed from reference TRBV30 and TRBJ2-2, reads SQTIHQWPATLVQPVGSPLSLECTVEGTSNPNLYWYRQAAGRGLQLLFYSVGIGQISSEVPQNLSASRPQDRQFILSSKKLLLSDSGFYLCAWSSGTGWNTGELFFGEGSRLTVL.